The rows below give T cell receptor beta chains drawn from one sample of a study of blood T cell repertoires in COVID-19. Assay used: immunoSEQ multiplex PCR; TCRdb lists only in-frame clones, some missing. Counted here are some 90,000 clones, 80% occurring once; the ten biggest clones make up about a tenth. Sequenced input: peripheral blood. All receptors derive from a woman aged 70-85 years with acute or convalescent COVID-19. Each CDR3 is given with its conserved first and last residue. Fields, in order: J gene, clone size, V gene, CDR3 protein. Clone sizes are given selectively: once, few, many, or a class where the clone is expanded.

J gene: TRBJ2-1
clone size: once
V gene: TRBV9
CDR3 protein: CASSPREKTYNEQFF

J gene: TRBJ1-1
clone size: .
V gene: TRBV29-1
CDR3 protein: CSVGQGPGNTEAFF

J gene: TRBJ2-1
clone size: .
V gene: TRBV6-2/TRBV6-3
CDR3 protein: CASSGLAGGRLAQFF

J gene: TRBJ1-2
clone size: .
V gene: TRBV6-2/TRBV6-3
CDR3 protein: CASSYLDRDYGYTF

J gene: TRBJ1-1
clone size: .
V gene: TRBV6-6
CDR3 protein: CASTPRGDQGTEAFF

J gene: TRBJ2-1
clone size: .
V gene: TRBV5-5
CDR3 protein: CASSLAGAYYNEQFF

J gene: TRBJ1-2
clone size: .
V gene: TRBV5-1
CDR3 protein: CASSLGQGTYGYTF

J gene: TRBJ2-1
clone size: .
V gene: TRBV7-9
CDR3 protein: CASSLGVGTSVMYNEQFF

J gene: TRBJ2-1
clone size: .
V gene: TRBV7-3
CDR3 protein: CASSQTGRNEQFF

J gene: TRBJ1-6
clone size: .
V gene: TRBV4-1
CDR3 protein: CASSTRQGLNSPLHF

J gene: TRBJ2-1
clone size: once
V gene: TRBV28
CDR3 protein: CASSLLQGRYNEQFF

J gene: TRBJ2-2
clone size: .
V gene: TRBV5-1
CDR3 protein: CASSSQAANTGELFF

J gene: TRBJ2-1
clone size: once
V gene: TRBV5-1
CDR3 protein: CASSSGLAGGIDNEQFF

J gene: TRBJ1-1
clone size: .
V gene: TRBV2
CDR3 protein: CASRTGTGFTEAFF

J gene: TRBJ1-2
clone size: .
V gene: TRBV6-5
CDR3 protein: CASSWGANYGYTF

J gene: TRBJ1-3
clone size: few
V gene: TRBV7-2
CDR3 protein: CASSLEGAAAGNTIYF

J gene: TRBJ1-1
clone size: few
V gene: TRBV4-2
CDR3 protein: CASSQRTGATNTEAFF

J gene: TRBJ1-1
clone size: .
V gene: TRBV3-1/TRBV3-2
CDR3 protein: CASRFDRLNTEAFF

J gene: TRBJ2-2
clone size: .
V gene: TRBV11-2
CDR3 protein: CASSSRLAGGGNTGELFF

J gene: TRBJ1-5
clone size: once
V gene: TRBV6-5
CDR3 protein: CASRLDRGGNQPQHF

J gene: TRBJ2-1
clone size: few
V gene: TRBV5-1
CDR3 protein: CASSLRTSGFNEQFF

J gene: TRBJ2-7
clone size: .
V gene: TRBV6-1
CDR3 protein: CASSEAAGHPYEQYF

J gene: TRBJ1-3
clone size: .
V gene: TRBV2
CDR3 protein: CASTRTGGLSGNTIYF

J gene: TRBJ1-5
clone size: few
V gene: TRBV6-5
CDR3 protein: CASKEIQGIGQPQHF

J gene: TRBJ2-3
clone size: few
V gene: TRBV2
CDR3 protein: CASTPGQGAIGTDTQYF